The entry below gives a single T cell receptor (beta chain) sequence along with its context. Its antigen remains undetermined. Base qualities are not at hand, and no much larger clone is one base apart. The trial excluded patients who had a history of autoimmune disease or were on systemic immunosuppression. Peripheral blood for TCR sequencing was drawn from every dose cohort at baseline, at cycle 4 day 1 and at cycle 7 day 1. Samples were obtained from an open-label, multicenter, first-in-human phase I dose-escalation trial of ivuxolimab. Adults with locally advanced or metastatic melanoma, renal cell carcinoma, hepatocellular carcinoma or head and neck squamous cell carcinoma were enrolled in the trial. Before TCR sequencing, CD4+ T cells and CD8+ T cells from peripheral blood were sorted into separate populations. Genomic DNA was extracted from sorted cells for sequencing of the TCRbeta CDR3 region. The immunoSEQ Assay was used for sequencing of TCRbeta CDR3 regions. In TCRdb, the immuneACCESS table is reduced to in-frame sequences with V and J assigned. These tables do not hold every clone; where another copy was compared, an unresolved V gene accounts for under half, and the others remain unexplained. The sample table records 55,000 to 85,000 clones; about 93% of these occur just once. The ten largest account for roughly 7.5% of the sample.

Taken from the germline V gene (reference sequence), the CDR1 and CDR2 loops are SSHAT and FNYEAQ. Including cysteine and phenylalanine, the CDR3 has 17 amino acids. Of the read, only the CDR3 DNA is kept; its 51 bases are in frame from base 1. Trimmed from V: 4 bases; trimmed from J: 2 bases; junction bases lacking a gene match: 13. The data were taken from a study of OX40 agonist ivuxolimab in advanced cancers. Concerning the study at large: The costimulatory receptor OX40 (CD134) was targeted by ivuxolimab, a fully human IgG2 agonistic monoclonal antibody. Intravenous ivuxolimab was administered to patients every 2 weeks at six dose levels: 0.01, 0.1, 0.3, 1.5, 3 and 10 mg/kg. In the dose-escalation cohort, over 65% of patients were male, and the mean age was approximately 64 years, with a range of roughly 23 to 85. The paper reports the monotherapy dose-escalation portion (N ≈ 50 patients) of the phase I ivuxolimab trial. Three dose-escalation patients achieved partial responses, one with hepatocellular carcinoma and two with cutaneous melanoma. Peripheral TCRbeta sequencing aimed to test whether ivuxolimab altered TCR sequence diversity and caused clonal T-cell expansion. Prior anti-PD-1, anti-PD-L1 or anti-CTLA-4 therapy was permitted, and checkpoint inhibitors had been received by about two fifths of dose-escalation patients. Of the 50 to 55 patients in dose escalation, about 20 had hepatocellular carcinoma, about 15 had melanoma, 9 had renal cell carcinoma and 9 had head and neck cancer. Points the paper makes about the study in general: Partial responders in the 0.1-3.0 mg/kg groups had among the lowest normalized peripheral clonal expansion, especially among CD8+ T cells. Low levels of normalized T-cell clonal expansion were also seen in some nonresponding patients. The antigen specificity of the clonally expanded peripheral T cells was not determined. Clonal expansion of both CD4+ and CD8+ blood T cells was observed from baseline to week 6 at doses 0.1 to 3.0 mg/kg. After ivuxolimab, expanded clones were on average more numerous among CD8+ T cells than among CD4+ T cells.

The V and J segments used are TRBV7-7 and TRBJ2-5, with 7 junctional bases fitting TRBD2. The clonotype was recovered from an adult with an advanced solid tumor such as melanoma, head and neck, liver or kidney cancer. The specimen comprised CD4+ or CD8+ T cells sorted from blood, sampled in a trial of the OX40 agonist ivuxolimab. The DNA reads as follows: TGTGCCAGCAGCTCGGGACTACCAGAAAAAGGGCAAGAGACCCAGTACTTC. Translated, this gives CASSSGLPEKGQETQYF.